These T cell receptor beta chains were read from a single sample in a study of blood T cell repertoires in COVID-19. Only in-frame clones appear in the TCRdb table, and some are missing; sequencing was by immunoSEQ multiplex PCR. This sample yields about 210,000 clones, of which 86% are seen a single time; roughly 0.78% belongs to the top ten. Sequenced input: peripheral blood. The receptors here all came from a woman aged 70 to 79 with acute or convalescent COVID-19. Each CDR3 is given without its conserved first and last residue.

TRBV28 ASSSGTRPLSSYEQY
TRBV19 ASSIARADTQY
TRBV5-4 ASSLDLRGTEAF
TRBV10-3 AISFSDTEAF
TRBV5-4 ASSLPAGGGEQY
TRBV11-2 ASSPRTSGSYEQY
TRBV6-1 ASSDRGTGNTIY
TRBV19 ASSTQGREKLF
TRBV6-6 ASSYGQGYNSPLH
TRBV2 ASSGTSGQIGTQY